The following is a T cell receptor beta chain sequence with its context. Its antigen is still unknown. Within one base of it there is no much larger clone, and no base qualities were kept. TCRbeta CDR3 regions were amplified from genomic DNA using the immunoSEQ Assay, a bias-controlled multiplex PCR. The study's processing was this. The number of nucleated cells in each sample was estimated from the amplification of reference gene primers within the assay. To quantify the absolute abundance of each unique TCRbeta CDR3 rearrangement, sequence reads were collapsed and filtered. Productive Simpson clonality was computed per sample as the square root of Simpson's diversity index over productive rearrangements. Imported from immuneACCESS, the table was reduced by TCRdb to in-frame sequences with V and J called. These copies leave out some clones; in studies compared against another copy, an unresolved V gene accounts for under half, and the cause of the remainder is not known. That table supplies the V and J calls and clone size; D and trimming were determined from the DNA. The sample yields about 220,000 clones; approximately 83% were counted once. The ten largest clones add up to around 3% of the sample.

Another Seattle source contributed samples from volunteer blood donors who had recovered from COVID-19. Each collaborating institution followed its own protocols to collect whole blood in K2EDTA tubes. For TCRbeta analysis, collaborator samples were shipped as frozen whole blood, as isolated PBMCs, or as DNA extracted from either sample type. Reading from cysteine to phenylalanine, the CDR3 counts 14 amino acids. Left in the record is the CDR3 DNA by itself, 42 bases read in frame from the first base. CDR1 SEHNR and CDR2 FQNEAQ are derived from the germline V gene (reference sequence). V is pared back by 5 bases and J by 0 bases, with 11 bases lying between the germline termini. This sample was included in a study of blood T cell repertoires in COVID-19 (dated by TCRdb to 2020 to 2022). As for the study more broadly: Collaborator samples came from the United States, Italy and Spain and covered acute and convalescent phases of COVID-19. The material from the prospective study consisted of cDNA or gDNA derived from T cells, B-cell-depleted T cells, or PBMCs. Deeply sampled blood TCRbeta repertoires from subjects exposed to, actively infected with, or recovered from COVID-19 were included in the dataset. The repertoires were released in a freely available public database meant as a resource for research on the immune response to SARS-CoV-2. Samples were obtained from the ongoing ImmuneRACE study (first 160 participants) and from some 1,200 subjects provided by 6 global collaborators. The sample metadata nearly always contained a de-identified subject ID, COVID-19 status, age in years and sex. Where HLA class I and class II types were available, the types were taken from metadata supplied by the sample provider, not from assay-based typing. General conclusions and limits of the study: Clinical and demographic metadata were provided uncurated, with the amount varying by source and participant.

The chain is encoded by TRBV7-9 joined to TRBJ2-7; a weak D assignment points to TRBD1 (5 bases agree). The sequence was obtained from a woman in her twenties or thirties who had recovered from COVID-19. Source material: peripheral blood. The DNA reads TGTGCCAGCAGCCCCGACAGCAGCTCCTACGAGCAGTACTTC. It specifies CASSPDSSSYEQYF.